This TCR beta chain was identified in a study of T cells in localized non-small cell lung cancer. V dropped 7 bases and J dropped 3; count of bases not matched to a gene: 8. The CDR3 loop spans 15 amino acids. Germline loops: CDR1 LNHDA, CDR2 SQIVND (reference sequence). Whole-study findings and limits: Maximal T cell clonality occurred in uninvolved adjacent lung, with tumor ranking below it. In adjacent lung, a median roughly 60 of the top 100 tumor clones were found.

This clone was counted only a few times. The antigen remains undetermined. The assay was immunoSEQ multiplex PCR, and TCRdb's table has in-frame clones only and misses some. The sample lists approximately 20,000 clones; 75% to 95% were seen once. Sequencing was performed on peripheral blood, taken before any cancer treatment. The receptor's source is a male donor older than 55 with stage I squamous cell lung carcinoma. The V and J genes are TRBV19 and TRBJ2-2; 7 positions match TRBD2. Written as DNA, the CDR3 is TGTGCCAGTATGGTCCCAGGGAGGGACACCGGGGAGCTGTTTTTT. It codes for CASMVPGRDTGELFF. Combining the CDR3 with reference TRBV19 and TRBJ2-2 gives the whole variable domain DGGITQSPKYLFRKEGQNVTLSCEQNLNHDAMYWYRQDPGQGLRLIYYSQIVNDFQKGDIAEGYSVSREKKESFPLTVTSAQKNPTAFYLCASMVPGRDTGELFFGEGSRLTVL.